This is a list of T cell receptor beta chains from one sample in a study of blood T cell repertoires in COVID-19. Data came from immunoSEQ multiplex PCR; TCRdb stores just in-frame clones and leaves some out. The sample gives under 300,000 clones, 80% to 90% of which show up once; about 1.5% is in the top ten. The sequencing sample was made of peripheral blood. The receptors were gathered from a woman in her forties who had recovered from COVID-19. Each CDR3 is given with its conserved first and last residue. The D gene is left open where the match is weak. Clone size appears in some rows only: once, few, many, or a class for an expanded clone.

CDR3aa	CDR3nt	d_gene	abundance	j_gene	v_gene
CASSERSGETQYF	TGTGCCAGCAGCGAACGAAGCGGAGAGACCCAGTACTTC	.	.	TRBJ2-5	TRBV12-3/TRBV12-4
CASRRQGAGELFF	TGTGCCAGCAGAAGACAGGGCGCCGGGGAGCTGTTTTTT	TRBD1	.	TRBJ2-2	TRBV6-5
CASSYQRGSTYEQYF	TGTGCCAGCAGTTACCAGCGGGGGAGCACCTACGAGCAGTACTTC	TRBD2	.	TRBJ2-7	TRBV6-6
CSVYGVDGYTF	TGCAGCGTTTATGGAGTAGATGGCTACACCTTC	.	.	TRBJ1-2	TRBV29-1
CASSLAAFTEAFF	TGTGCCAGCAGCTTAGCTGCGTTCACTGAAGCTTTCTTT	.	.	TRBJ1-1	TRBV7-8
CASSLVSGGAFSDTQYF	TGTGCCAGCAGCTTAGTATCGGGGGGGGCCTTTTCAGATACGCAGTATTTT	TRBD2	.	TRBJ2-3	TRBV7-2
CASSLVFSDTQYF	TGTGCCAGCAGTTTAGTGTTCTCAGATACGCAGTATTTT	.	.	TRBJ2-3	TRBV27
CASSVGDRGDYGYTF	TGTGCCAGCAGCGTAGGGGACAGGGGAGACTATGGCTACACCTTC	TRBD1	.	TRBJ1-2	TRBV9
CASSNLQGARGANVLTF	TGTGCCAGCAGTAATTTACAGGGGGCGCGAGGGGCCAACGTCCTGACTTTC	TRBD1	.	TRBJ2-6	TRBV27
CAISLAGGDVHEQFF	TGTGCCATCAGCCTAGCGGGGGGAGATGTGCATGAGCAGTTCTTC	TRBD2	.	TRBJ2-1	TRBV10-3
CASRSGVGGYTF	TGTGCCAGCAGATCAGGGGTGGGCGGCTACACCTTC	.	.	TRBJ1-2	TRBV5-6
CASSDGGSRQPQHF	TGCGCCAGCAGCGACGGGGGGTCGAGGCAGCCCCAGCATTTT	.	.	TRBJ1-5	TRBV5-1
CASSLLLGGNTEAFF	TGTGCCAGCAGCTTACTATTAGGGGGGAACACTGAAGCTTTCTTT	.	few	TRBJ1-1	TRBV13
CASSIGADEAFF	TGTGCCAGTAGTATTGGGGCCGATGAAGCTTTCTTT	.	.	TRBJ1-1	TRBV19
CASSFTLAGGGNEQFF	TGTGCCAGCAGCTTCACACTAGCGGGGGGTGGAAATGAGCAGTTCTTC	TRBD2	.	TRBJ2-1	TRBV7-9
CASSQDQGLRNTIYF	TGCGCCAGCAGCCAAGACCAGGGGTTAAGAAACACCATATATTTT	.	.	TRBJ1-3	TRBV4-1
CASSNGARLAGIGETQYF	TGTGCCAGTAGTAACGGGGCGAGACTAGCGGGGATCGGGGAGACCCAGTACTTC	TRBD2	.	TRBJ2-5	TRBV19
CASSKGGTNEKLFF	TGTGCCAGCAGTAAAGGGGGAACTAATGAAAAACTGTTTTTT	.	.	TRBJ1-4	TRBV28
CASSETLHDGGSSYNEQFF	TGTGCCAGCAGTGAAACTCTGCATGACGGGGGTAGCTCCTACAATGAGCAGTTCTTC	.	.	TRBJ2-1	TRBV6-1
CASSFGRGAQETQYF	TGCGCCAGCAGCTTCGGGCGGGGCGCTCAAGAGACCCAGTACTTC	.	.	TRBJ2-5	TRBV5-1
CASFGTSGGFDEQYF	TGTGCCAGCTTCGGTACTAGCGGGGGGTTCGACGAGCAGTACTTC	TRBD2	.	TRBJ2-7	TRBV6-5
CSVEDDESYGYTF	TGCAGCGTTGAAGATGATGAGAGCTATGGCTACACCTTC	.	.	TRBJ1-2	TRBV29-1
CASSSDRPRNGSGEQYF	TGTGCCAGCAGCTCAGACAGGCCTCGAAACGGAAGCGGCGAGCAGTACTTC	.	.	TRBJ2-7	TRBV21-1
CASSPSGGQPQHF	TGTGCCAGCAGCCCTTCCGGGGGTCAGCCCCAGCATTTT	.	.	TRBJ1-5	TRBV5-8
CASSPDQGFEETQYF	TGTGCCAGCAGCCCAGACCAGGGCTTCGAGGAGACCCAGTACTTC	.	.	TRBJ2-5	TRBV7-9
CASSVGGLANVLTF	TGTGCCAGCAGTGTGGGGGGGTTGGCCAACGTCCTGACTTTC	TRBD2	once	TRBJ2-6	TRBV2
CASSEYRGTGNEKLFF	TGTGCCAGCAGTGAATACCGCGGGACAGGGAATGAAAAACTGTTTTTT	TRBD1	few	TRBJ1-4	TRBV6-1